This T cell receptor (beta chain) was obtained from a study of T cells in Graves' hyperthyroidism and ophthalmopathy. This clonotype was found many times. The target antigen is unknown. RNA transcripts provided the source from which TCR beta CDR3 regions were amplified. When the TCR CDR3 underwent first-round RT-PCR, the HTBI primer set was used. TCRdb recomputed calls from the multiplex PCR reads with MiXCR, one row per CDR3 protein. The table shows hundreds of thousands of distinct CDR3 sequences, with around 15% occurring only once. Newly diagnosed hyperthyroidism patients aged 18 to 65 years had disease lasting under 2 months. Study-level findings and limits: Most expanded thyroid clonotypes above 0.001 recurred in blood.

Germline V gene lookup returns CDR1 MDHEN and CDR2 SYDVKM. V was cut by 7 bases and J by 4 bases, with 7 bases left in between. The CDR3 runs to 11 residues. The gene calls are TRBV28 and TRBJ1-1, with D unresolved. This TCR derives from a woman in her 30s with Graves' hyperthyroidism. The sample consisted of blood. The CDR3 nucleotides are TGTGCCAGCACCCAAGTCACTGAAGCTTTCTTT. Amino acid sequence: CASTQVTEAFF.